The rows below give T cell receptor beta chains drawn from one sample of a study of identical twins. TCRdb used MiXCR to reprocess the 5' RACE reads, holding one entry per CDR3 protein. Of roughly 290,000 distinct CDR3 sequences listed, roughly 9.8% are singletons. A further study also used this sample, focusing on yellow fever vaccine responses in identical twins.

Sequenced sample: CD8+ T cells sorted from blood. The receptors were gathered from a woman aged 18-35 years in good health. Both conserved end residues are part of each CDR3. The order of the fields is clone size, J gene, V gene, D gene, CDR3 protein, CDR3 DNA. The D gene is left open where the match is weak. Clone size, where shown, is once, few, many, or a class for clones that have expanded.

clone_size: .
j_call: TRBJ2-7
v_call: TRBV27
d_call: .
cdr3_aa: CASVGESSREQYF
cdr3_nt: TGTGCCAGCGTGGGGGAATCCTCTCGGGAGCAGTACTTC

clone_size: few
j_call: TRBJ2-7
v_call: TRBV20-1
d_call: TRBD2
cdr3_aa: CSADTGTSNYEQYF
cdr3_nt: TGCAGTGCCGATACCGGGACTAGCAACTACGAGCAGTACTTC

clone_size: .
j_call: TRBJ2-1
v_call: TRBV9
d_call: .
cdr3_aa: CASSATTGGENNEQFF
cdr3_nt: TGTGCCAGCAGCGCCACCACTGGCGGGGAGAACAATGAGCAGTTCTTC

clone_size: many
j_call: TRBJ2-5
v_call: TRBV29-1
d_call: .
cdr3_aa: CSVVGGQLPGETQYF
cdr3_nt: TGCAGCGTCGTCGGGGGACAGCTCCCCGGGGAGACCCAGTACTTC

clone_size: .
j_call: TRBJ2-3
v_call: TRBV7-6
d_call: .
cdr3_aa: CASSLLPAVTDTQYF
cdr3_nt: TGTGCCAGCAGCTTACTCCCAGCGGTCACAGATACGCAGTATTTT

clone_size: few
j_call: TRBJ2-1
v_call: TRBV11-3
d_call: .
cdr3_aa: CASSPGGRGVVDEQFF
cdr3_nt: TGTGCCAGCAGCCCAGGGGGACGGGGGGTCGTCGATGAGCAGTTCTTC

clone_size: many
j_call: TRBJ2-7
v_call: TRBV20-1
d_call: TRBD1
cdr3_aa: CSARYRGSYEQYF
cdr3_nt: TGCAGTGCTAGGTACAGGGGCTCCTACGAGCAGTACTTC

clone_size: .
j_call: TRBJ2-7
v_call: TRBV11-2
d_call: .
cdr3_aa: CASSLNWPPNF
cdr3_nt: TGTGCCAGCAGCTTAAATTGGCCTCCCAACTTC

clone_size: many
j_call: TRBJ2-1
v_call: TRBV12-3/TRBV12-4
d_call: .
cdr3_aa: CASSLLGTLIHEQFF
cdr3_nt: TGTGCCAGCAGTTTATTGGGGACACTCATCCATGAGCAGTTCTTC

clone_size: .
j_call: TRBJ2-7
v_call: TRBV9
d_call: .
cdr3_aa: CASSVDSAGTFSYEQYF
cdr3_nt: TGTGCCAGCAGCGTAGACAGCGCCGGGACCTTCTCCTACGAGCAGTACTTC

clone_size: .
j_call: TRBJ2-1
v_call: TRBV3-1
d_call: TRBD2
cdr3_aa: CASSRFSGTMDYNEQFF
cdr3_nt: TGTGCCAGCAGCCGCTTTTCCGGGACTATGGACTACAATGAGCAGTTCTTC

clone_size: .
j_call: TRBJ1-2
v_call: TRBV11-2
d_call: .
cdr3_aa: CASSLIHGYTF
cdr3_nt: TGTGCCAGCAGCTTAATTCACGGCTACACCTTC

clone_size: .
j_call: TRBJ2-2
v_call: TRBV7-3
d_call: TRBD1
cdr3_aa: CASSPPPGQGWTGELFF
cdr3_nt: TGTGCCAGCAGCCCACCCCCGGGACAGGGGTGGACCGGGGAGCTGTTTTTT

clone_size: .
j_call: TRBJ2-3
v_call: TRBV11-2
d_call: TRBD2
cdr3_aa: CASSPLAGGPGGTDTQYF
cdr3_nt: TGTGCCAGCAGCCCCTTAGCGGGAGGGCCGGGGGGCACAGATACGCAGTATTTT

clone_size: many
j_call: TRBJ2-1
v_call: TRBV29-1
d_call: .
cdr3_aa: CSVEDPAQGWDNEQFF
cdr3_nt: TGCAGCGTTGAAGATCCGGCGCAGGGATGGGACAATGAGCAGTTCTTC

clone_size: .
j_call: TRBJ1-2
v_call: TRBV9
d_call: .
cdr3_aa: CASSVEYGDSSYGYTF
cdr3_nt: TGTGCCAGCAGCGTAGAATACGGGGATTCGAGCTATGGCTACACCTTC

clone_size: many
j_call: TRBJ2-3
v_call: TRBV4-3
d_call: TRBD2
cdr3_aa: CASSQEITGAGEGDTQYF
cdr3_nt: TGCGCCAGCAGCCAAGAAATTACCGGAGCGGGAGAGGGAGATACGCAGTATTTT

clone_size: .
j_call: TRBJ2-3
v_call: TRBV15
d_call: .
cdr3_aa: CATSSGGPTDTQYF
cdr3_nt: TGTGCCACCAGCAGTGGTGGCCCCACAGATACGCAGTATTTT

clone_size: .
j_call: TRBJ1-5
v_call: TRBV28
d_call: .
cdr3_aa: CASSLVTNNQPQHF
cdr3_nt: TGTGCCAGCAGTCTAGTTACTAACAATCAGCCCCAGCATTTT

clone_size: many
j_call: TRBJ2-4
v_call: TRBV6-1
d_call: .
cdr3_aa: CASTPGRPGRAIQYF
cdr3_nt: TGTGCCAGCACCCCGGGGAGGCCCGGTAGGGCCATTCAGTACTTC

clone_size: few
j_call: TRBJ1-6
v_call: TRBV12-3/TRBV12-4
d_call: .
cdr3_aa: CASSFWAEGSPLHF
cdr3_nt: TGTGCCAGCAGTTTTTGGGCAGAGGGTTCACCCCTCCACTTT

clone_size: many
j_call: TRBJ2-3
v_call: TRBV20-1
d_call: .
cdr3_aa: CSARDLIGRPDTQYF
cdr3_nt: TGCAGTGCTAGAGATCTGATCGGGAGACCAGATACGCAGTATTTT

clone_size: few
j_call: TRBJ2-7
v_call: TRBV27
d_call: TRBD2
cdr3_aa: CASSSSAGGPRYEQYF
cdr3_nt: TGTGCCAGCAGTTCGTCAGCGGGAGGGCCTCGGTACGAGCAGTACTTC

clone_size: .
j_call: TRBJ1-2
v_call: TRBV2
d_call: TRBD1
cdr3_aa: CASSHRDRGWENYGYTF
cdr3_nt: TGTGCCAGCAGTCACCGGGACAGGGGATGGGAAAACTATGGCTACACCTTC

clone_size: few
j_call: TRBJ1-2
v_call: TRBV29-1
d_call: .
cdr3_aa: CSVYRRQVGANYGYTF
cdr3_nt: TGCAGCGTCTACCGAAGACAGGTCGGAGCTAACTATGGCTACACCTTC

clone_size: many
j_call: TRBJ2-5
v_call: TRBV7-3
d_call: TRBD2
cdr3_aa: CASSNSGGALETQYF
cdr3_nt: TGTGCCAGCAGCAATAGCGGGGGGGCATTGGAGACCCAGTACTTC

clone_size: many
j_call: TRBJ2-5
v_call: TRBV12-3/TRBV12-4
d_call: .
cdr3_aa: CASRAWGVEETQYF
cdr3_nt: TGTGCCAGCAGGGCTTGGGGGGTTGAAGAGACCCAGTACTTC

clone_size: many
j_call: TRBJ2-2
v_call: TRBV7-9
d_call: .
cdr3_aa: CASSGNRDPGELFF
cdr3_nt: TGTGCCAGCAGCGGTAACAGGGATCCCGGGGAGCTGTTTTTT

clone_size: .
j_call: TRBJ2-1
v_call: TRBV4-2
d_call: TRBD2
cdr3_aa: CASSQDGASGVYNEQFF
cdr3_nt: TGTGCCAGCAGCCAAGATGGTGCAAGCGGGGTTTACAATGAGCAGTTCTTC

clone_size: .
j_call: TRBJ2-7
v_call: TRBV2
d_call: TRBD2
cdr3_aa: CASSEDQRGYEQYF
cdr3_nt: TGTGCCAGCAGTGAAGACCAGCGGGGCTACGAGCAGTACTTC

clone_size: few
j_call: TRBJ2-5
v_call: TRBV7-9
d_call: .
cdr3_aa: CASSLQFSTETQYF
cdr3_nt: TGTGCCAGCAGCTTACAGTTTAGCACCGAGACCCAGTACTTC

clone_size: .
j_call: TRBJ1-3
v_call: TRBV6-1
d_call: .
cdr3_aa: CASSPGGGGNTIYF
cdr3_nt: TGTGCCAGCAGCCCCGGGGGAGGCGGAAACACCATATATTTT

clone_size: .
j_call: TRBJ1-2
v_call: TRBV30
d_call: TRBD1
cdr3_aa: CAWRLDREAYTF
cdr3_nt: TGTGCCTGGAGGCTGGACAGGGAAGCCTACACCTTC

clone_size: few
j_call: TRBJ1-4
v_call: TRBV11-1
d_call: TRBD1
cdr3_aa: CASSSPPGTGEDFEKLFF
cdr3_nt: TGTGCCAGCAGCTCCCCCCCGGGGACAGGGGAAGACTTTGAAAAACTGTTTTTT

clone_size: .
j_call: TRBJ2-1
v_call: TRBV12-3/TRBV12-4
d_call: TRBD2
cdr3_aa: CASRAETSESNEQFF
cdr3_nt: TGTGCCAGCAGAGCGGAGACTAGCGAGTCAAATGAGCAGTTCTTC

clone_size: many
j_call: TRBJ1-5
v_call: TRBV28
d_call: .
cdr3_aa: CASSWSENPLSNQPQHF
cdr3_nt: TGTGCCAGCAGTTGGTCGGAGAATCCTTTAAGCAATCAGCCCCAGCATTTT

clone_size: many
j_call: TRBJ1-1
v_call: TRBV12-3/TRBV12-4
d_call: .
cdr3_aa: CASSLTITNTEAFF
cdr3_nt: TGTGCCAGCAGTTTGACGATTACCAACACTGAAGCTTTCTTT